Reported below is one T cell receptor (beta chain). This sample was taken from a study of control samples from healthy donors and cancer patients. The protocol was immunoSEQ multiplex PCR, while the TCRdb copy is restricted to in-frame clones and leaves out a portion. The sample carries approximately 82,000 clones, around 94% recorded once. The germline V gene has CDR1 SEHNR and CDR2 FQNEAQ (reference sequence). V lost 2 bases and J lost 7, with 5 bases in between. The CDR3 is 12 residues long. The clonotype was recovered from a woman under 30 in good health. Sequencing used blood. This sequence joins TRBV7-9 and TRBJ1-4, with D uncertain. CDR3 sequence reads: CASSLFGEKLFF. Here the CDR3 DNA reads TGTGCCAGCAGCTTATTCGGTGAAAAACTGTTTTTT.